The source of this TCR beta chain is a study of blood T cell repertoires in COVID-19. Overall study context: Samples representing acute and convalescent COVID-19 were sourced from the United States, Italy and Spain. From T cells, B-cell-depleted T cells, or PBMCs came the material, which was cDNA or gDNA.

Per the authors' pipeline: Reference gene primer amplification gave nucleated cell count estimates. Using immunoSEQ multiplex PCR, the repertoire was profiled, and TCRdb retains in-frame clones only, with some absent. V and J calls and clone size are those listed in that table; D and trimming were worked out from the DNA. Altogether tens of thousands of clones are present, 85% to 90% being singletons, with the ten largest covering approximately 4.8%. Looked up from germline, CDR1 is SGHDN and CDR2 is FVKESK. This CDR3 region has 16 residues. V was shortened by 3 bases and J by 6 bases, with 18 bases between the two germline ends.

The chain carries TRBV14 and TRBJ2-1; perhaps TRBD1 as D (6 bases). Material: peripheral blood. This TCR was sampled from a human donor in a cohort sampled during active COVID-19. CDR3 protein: CASSHPQGWGVNEQFF. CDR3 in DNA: TGTGCCAGCAGCCATCCACAGGGATGGGGTGTCAATGAGCAGTTCTTC.